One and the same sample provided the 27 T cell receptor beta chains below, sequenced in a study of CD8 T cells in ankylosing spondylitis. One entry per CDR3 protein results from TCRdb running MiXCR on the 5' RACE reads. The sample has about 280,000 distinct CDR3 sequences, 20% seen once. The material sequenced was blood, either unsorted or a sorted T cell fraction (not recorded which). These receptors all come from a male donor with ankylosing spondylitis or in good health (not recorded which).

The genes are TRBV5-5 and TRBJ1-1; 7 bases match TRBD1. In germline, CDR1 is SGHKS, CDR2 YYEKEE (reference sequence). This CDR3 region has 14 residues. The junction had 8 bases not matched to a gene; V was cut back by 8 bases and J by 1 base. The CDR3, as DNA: TGTGCCAGTCAGAGAGGACAGGCGAACACTGAAGCTTTCTTT. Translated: CASQRGQANTEAFF.

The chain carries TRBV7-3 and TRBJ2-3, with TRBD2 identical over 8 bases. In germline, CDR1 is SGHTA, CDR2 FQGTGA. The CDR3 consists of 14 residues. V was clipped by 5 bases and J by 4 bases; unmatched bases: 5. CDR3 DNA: TGTGCCAGCAGCCCTGGACTAGCCGCAGATACGCAGTATTTT. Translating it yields CASSPGLAADTQYF.

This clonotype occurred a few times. The CDR3 is CASSYVRDGVGNSPLHF. Here the CDR3 DNA reads TGTGCCAGCAGTTACGTGAGGGATGGGGTCGGTAATTCACCCCTCCACTTT. The rearrangement joins TRBV6-5 to TRBJ1-6; D ambiguous. V was pared by 2 bases and J by 6 bases, with 17 bases between. The CDR3 consists of 17 residues. From germline, CDR1 is MNHEY and CDR2 SVGAGI.

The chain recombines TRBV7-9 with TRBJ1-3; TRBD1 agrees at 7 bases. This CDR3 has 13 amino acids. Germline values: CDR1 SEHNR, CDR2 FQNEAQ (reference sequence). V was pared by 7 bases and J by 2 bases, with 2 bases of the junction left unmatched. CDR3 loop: CASIDRAGNTIYF. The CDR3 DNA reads TGTGCCAGCATCGACAGGGCTGGAAACACCATATATTTT.

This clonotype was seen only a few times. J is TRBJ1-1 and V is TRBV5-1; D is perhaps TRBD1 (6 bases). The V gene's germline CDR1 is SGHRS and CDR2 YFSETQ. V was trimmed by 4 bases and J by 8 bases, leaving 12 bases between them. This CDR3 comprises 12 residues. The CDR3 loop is CASSEPTGEAFF. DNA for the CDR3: TGCGCCAGCAGCGAACCTACAGGGGAAGCTTTCTTT.

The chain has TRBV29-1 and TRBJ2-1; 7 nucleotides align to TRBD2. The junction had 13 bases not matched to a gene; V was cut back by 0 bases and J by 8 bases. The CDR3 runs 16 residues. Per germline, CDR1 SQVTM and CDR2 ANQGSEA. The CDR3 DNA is TGCAGCGTTGAAGATCTGGGCGGGAGAACGGAATATGAGCAGTTCTTC. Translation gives CSVEDLGGRTEYEQFF.

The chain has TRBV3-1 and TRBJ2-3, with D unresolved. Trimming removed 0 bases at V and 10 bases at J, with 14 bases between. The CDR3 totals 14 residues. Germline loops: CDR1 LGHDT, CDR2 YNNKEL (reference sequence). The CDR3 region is CASSQDQTPGPQYF. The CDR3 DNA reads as TGTGCCAGCAGCCAAGACCAGACTCCCGGCCCGCAGTATTTT.

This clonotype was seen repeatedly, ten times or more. DNA for the CDR3: TGTGCCAGCAGCTTAAGGCCCTCGGGCACCGGGGAGCTGTTTTTT. Residues: CASSLRPSGTGELFF. The chain recombines TRBV5-6 with TRBJ2-2; D remains ambiguous. The CDR3 is 15 residues long. Germline CDR1 SGHDT, CDR2 YYEEEE. V was trimmed by 2 bases and J by 4 bases, leaving 12 bases between them. Drawing the rest from reference TRBV5-6 and TRBJ2-2, the complete variable domain is DAGVTQSPTHLIKTRGQQVTLRCSPKSGHDTVSWYQQALGQGPQFIFQYYEEEERQRGNFPDRFSGHQFPNYSSELNVNALLLGDSALYLCASSLRPSGTGELFFGEGSRLTVL.

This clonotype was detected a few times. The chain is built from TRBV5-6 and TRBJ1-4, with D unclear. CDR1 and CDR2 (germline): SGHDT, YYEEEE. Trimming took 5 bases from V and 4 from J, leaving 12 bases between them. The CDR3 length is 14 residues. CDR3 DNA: TGTGCCAGCAGTCGGACCCACTTTAATGAAAAACTGTTTTTT. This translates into CASSRTHFNEKLFF.

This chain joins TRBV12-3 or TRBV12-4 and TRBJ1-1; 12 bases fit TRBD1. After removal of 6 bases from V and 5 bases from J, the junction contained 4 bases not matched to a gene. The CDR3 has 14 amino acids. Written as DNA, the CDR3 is TGTGCCAGCAGGGGACAGGGGGCAGGGACTGAAGCTTTCTTT. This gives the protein CASRGQGAGTEAFF.

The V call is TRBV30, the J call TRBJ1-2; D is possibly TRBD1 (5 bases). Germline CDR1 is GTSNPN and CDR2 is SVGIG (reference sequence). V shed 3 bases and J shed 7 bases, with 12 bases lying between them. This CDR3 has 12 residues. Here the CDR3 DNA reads TGTGCCTGGAGCGAGCGGGGGTCTGGCTACACCTTC. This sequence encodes CAWSERGSGYTF.

The CDR3 loop reads CASSLEQPAYNEQFF. CDR3 in DNA: TGCGCCAGCAGCTTGGAACAGCCAGCTTACAATGAGCAGTTCTTC. This chain joins TRBV5-1 and TRBJ2-1; D gene unclear. This CDR3 has 15 residues. Trimming took off 0 bases at V and 4 bases at J, with 11 bases between the two ends. Germline V gene data show CDR1 as SGHRS and CDR2 as YFSETQ.

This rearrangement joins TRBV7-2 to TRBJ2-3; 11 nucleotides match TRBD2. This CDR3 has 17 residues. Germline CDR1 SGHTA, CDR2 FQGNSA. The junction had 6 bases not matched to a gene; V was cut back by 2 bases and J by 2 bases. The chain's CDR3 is CASSLPLAGGNTDTQYF. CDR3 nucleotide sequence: TGTGCCAGCAGCTTACCGCTAGCGGGGGGAAACACAGATACGCAGTATTTT.

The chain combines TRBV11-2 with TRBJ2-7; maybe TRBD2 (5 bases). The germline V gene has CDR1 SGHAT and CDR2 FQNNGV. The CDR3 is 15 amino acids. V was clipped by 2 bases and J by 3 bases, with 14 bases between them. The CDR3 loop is CASSLRSSGNYEQYV. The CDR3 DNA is TGTGCCAGCAGCTTACGATCTTCGGGGAACTACGAGCAGTACGTC.

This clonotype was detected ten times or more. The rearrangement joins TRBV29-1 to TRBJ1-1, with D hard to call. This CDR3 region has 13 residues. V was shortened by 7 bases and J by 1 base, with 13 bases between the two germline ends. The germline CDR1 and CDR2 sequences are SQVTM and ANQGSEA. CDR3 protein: CSGVEHPNTEAFF. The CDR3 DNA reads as TGCAGCGGAGTGGAACACCCGAACACTGAAGCTTTCTTT.

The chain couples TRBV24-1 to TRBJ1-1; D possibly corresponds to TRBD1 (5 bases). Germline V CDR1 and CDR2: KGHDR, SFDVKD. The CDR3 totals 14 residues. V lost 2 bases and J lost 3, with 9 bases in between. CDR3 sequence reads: CATSDSRGDTEAFF. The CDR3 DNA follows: TGTGCCACCAGTGATTCGCGGGGGGACACTGAAGCTTTCTTT.

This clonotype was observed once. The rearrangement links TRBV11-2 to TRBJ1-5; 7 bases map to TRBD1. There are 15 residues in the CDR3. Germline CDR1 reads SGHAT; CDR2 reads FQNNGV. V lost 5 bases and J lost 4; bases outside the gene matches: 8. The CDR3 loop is CASSPTGFGNQPQHF. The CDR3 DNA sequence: TGTGCCAGCAGCCCGACAGGGTTCGGAAATCAGCCCCAGCATTTT.

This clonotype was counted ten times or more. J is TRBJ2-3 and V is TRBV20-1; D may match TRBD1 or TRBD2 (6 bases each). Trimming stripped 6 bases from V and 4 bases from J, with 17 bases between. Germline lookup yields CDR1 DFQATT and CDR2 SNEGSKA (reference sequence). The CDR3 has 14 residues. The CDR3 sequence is CSAGGGRVSDTQYF. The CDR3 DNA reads TGCAGTGCCGGGGGCGGGCGGGTTTCAGATACGCAGTATTTT.

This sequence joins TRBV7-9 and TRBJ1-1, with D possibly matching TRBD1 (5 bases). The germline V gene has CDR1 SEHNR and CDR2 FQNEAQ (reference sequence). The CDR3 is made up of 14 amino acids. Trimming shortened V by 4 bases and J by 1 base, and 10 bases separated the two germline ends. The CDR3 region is CASSSRGQNTEAFF. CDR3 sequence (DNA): TGTGCCAGCAGCTCCAGAGGACAGAACACTGAAGCTTTCTTT.

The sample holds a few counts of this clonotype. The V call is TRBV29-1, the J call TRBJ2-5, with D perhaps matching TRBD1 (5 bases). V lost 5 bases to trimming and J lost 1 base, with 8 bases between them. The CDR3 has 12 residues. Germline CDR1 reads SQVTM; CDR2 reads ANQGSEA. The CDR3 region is CSVRDSQETQYF. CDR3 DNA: TGCAGCGTTCGAGACAGCCAAGAGACCCAGTACTTC.

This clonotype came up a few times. DNA of the CDR3: TGTGCCAGCAGACCGGACTCAGGGGCCGGGGAGCTGTTTTTT. Its translation: CASRPDSGAGELFF. V usage is TRBV12-3 or TRBV12-4 and J usage is TRBJ2-2, with TRBD1 as a possible D gene (6 bases). The V end lost 6 bases, the J end lost 6 bases, and 14 bases lay between the germline ends. The length of the CDR3 is 14 residues.

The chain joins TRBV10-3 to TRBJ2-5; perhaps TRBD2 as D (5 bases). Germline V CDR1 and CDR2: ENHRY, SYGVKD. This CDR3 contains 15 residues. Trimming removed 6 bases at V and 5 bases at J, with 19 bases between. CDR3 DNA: TGTGCCATCAGGGGAGAAGGGTCCTATCGGGAGACCCAGTACTTC. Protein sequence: CAIRGEGSYRETQYF.

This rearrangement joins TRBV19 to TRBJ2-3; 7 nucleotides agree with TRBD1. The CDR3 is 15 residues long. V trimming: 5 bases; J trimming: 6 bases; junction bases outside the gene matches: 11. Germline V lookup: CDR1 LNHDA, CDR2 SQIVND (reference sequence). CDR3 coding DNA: TGTGCCAGTAGTTGGGCATCTACAGGGGCGGATACGCAGTATTTT. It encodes CASSWASTGADTQYF. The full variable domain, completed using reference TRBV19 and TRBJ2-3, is DGGITQSPKYLFRKEGQNVTLSCEQNLNHDAMYWYRQDPGQGLRLIYYSQIVNDFQKGDIAEGYSVSREKKESFPLTVTSAQKNPTAFYLCASSWASTGADTQYFGPGTRLTVL.

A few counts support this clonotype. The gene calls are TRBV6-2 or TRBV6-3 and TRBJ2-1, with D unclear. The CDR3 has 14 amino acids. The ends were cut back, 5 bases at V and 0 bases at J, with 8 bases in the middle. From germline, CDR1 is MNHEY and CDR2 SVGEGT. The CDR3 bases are TGTGCCAGCAGTGACAAACTCTCCTACAATGAGCAGTTCTTC. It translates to CASSDKLSYNEQFF.

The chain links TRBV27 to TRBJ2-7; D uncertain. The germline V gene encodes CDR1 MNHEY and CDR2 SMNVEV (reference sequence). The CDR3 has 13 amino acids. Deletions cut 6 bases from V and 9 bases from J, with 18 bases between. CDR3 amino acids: CASSTLRSTAQYV. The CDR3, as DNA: TGTGCCAGCAGCACCTTAAGGTCCACCGCGCAGTACGTC.

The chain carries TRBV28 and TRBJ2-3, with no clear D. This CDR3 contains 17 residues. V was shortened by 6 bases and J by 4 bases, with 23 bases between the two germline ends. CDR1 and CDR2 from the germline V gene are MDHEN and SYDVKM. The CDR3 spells CASSLLVGPAQPDTQYF. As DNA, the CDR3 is TGTGCCAGCAGCCTCCTCGTTGGCCCAGCACAGCCAGATACGCAGTATTTT.

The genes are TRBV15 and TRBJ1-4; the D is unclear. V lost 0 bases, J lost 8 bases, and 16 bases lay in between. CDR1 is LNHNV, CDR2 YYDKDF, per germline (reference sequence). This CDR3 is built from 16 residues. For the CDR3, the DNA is TGTGCCACCAGCAGAGATGGCAACCTTGGGAGGGAAAAACTGTTTTTT. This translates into CATSRDGNLGREKLFF.